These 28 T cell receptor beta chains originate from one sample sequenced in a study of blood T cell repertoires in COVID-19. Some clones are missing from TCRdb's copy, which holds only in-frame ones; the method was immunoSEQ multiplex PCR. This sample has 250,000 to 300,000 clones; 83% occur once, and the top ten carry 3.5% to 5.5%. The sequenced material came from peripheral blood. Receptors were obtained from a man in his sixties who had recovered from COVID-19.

In nucleotides, the CDR3 is TGCGCCAGCAGCTTGGGAGGTAACACTGGAAACACCATATATTTT. This encodes CASSLGGNTGNTIYF. The rearrangement joins TRBV5-1 to TRBJ1-3; D uncertain. Trimming took off 0 bases at V and 2 bases at J, with 9 bases between the two ends. Germline V gene lookup returns CDR1 SGHRS and CDR2 YFSETQ. The CDR3 consists of 15 residues.

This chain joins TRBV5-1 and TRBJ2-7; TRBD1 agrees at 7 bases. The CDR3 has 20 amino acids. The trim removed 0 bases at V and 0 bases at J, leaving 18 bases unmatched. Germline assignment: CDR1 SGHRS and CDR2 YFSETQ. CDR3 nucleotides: TGCGCCAGCAGCTTGGGCCAGCTACCGGGTCCGGGACAGCTCTCCTACGAGCAGTACTTC. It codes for CASSLGQLPGPGQLSYEQYF. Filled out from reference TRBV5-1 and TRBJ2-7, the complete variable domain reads KAGVTQTPRYLIKTRGQQVTLSCSPISGHRSVSWYQQTPGQGLQFLFEYFSETQRNKGNFPGRFSGRQFSNSRSEMNVSTLELGDSALYLCASSLGQLPGPGQLSYEQYFGPGTRLTVT.

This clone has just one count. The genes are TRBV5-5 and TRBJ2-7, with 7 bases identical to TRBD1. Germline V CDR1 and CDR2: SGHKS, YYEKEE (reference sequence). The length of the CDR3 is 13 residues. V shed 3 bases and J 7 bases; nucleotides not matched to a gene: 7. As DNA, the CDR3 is TGTGCCAGCAGCTCTAGACAGGGCAGGGAGCAGTACTTC. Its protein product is CASSSRQGREQYF.

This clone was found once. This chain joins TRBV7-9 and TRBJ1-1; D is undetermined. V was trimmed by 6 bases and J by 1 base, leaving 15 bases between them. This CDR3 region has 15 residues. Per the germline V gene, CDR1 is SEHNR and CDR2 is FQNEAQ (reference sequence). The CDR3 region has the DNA TGTGCCAGCAGAAATTTGGCGGGCGGGAACACTGAAGCTTTCTTT. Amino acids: CASRNLAGGNTEAFF.

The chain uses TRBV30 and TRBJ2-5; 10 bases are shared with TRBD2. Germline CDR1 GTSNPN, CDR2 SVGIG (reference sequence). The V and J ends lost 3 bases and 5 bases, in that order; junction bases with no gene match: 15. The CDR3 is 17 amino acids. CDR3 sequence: CAWSPIGQREGQETQYF. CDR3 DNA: TGTGCCTGGAGCCCGATCGGCCAGCGGGAGGGCCAGGAGACCCAGTACTTC.

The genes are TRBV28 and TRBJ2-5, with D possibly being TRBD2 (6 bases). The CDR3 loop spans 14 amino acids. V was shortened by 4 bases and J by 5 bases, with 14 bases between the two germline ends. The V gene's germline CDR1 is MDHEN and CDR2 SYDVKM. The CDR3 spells CASSYPGLSETQYF. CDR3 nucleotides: TGTGCCAGCAGTTACCCTGGACTATCGGAGACCCAGTACTTC.

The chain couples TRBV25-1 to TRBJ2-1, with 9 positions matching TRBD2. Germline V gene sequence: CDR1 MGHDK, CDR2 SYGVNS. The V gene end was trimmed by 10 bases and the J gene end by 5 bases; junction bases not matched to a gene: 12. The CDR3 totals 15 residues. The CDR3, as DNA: TGTGCCACCGAACGCGGGGGGGCCTGGGACAATGAGCAGTTCTTC. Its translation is CATERGGAWDNEQFF.

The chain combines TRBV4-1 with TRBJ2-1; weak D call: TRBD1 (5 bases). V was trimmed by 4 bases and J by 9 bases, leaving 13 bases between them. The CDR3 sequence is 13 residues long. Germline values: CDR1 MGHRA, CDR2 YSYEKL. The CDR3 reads CASSPLGRAEQFF. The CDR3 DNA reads TGCGCCAGCAGCCCCCTAGGCAGGGCTGAGCAGTTCTTC.

The CDR3 spells CASSFSRVNTEAFF. DNA of the CDR3: TGTGCCAGCAGCTTTAGCAGGGTTAACACTGAAGCTTTCTTT. The genes are TRBV7-3 and TRBJ1-1, with D tentatively TRBD1 (5 bases). CDR1 SGHTA and CDR2 FQGTGA come from the germline V gene. Trimming removed 3 bases from V and 2 bases from J, with 10 bases in between. The CDR3 spans 14 residues.

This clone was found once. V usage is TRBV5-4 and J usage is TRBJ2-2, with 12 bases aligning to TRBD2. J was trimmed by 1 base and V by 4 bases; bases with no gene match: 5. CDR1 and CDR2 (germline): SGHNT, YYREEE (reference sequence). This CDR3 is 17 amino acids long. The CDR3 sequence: CASSPGTSGQNTGELFF. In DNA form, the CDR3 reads TGTGCCAGCAGCCCCGGGACTAGCGGGCAGAACACCGGGGAGCTGTTTTTT.

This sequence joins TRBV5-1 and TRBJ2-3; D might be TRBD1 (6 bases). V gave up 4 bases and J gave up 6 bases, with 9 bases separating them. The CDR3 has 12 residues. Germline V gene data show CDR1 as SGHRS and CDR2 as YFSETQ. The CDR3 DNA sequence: TGCGCCAGCAGCCAACAGGGTGATACGCAGTATTTT. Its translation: CASSQQGDTQYF.

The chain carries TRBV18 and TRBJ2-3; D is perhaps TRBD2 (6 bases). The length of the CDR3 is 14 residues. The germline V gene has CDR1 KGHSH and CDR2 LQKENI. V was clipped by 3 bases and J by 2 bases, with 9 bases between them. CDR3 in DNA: TGTGCCAGCTCACCGGCGGGGCTCACAGATACGCAGTATTTT. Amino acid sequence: CASSPAGLTDTQYF. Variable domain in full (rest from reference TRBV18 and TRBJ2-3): NAGVMQNPRHLVRRRGQEARLRCSPMKGHSHVYWYRQLPEEGLKFMVYLQKENIIDESGMPKERFSAEFPKEGPSILRIQQVVRGDSAAYFCASSPAGLTDTQYFGPGTRLTVL.

The DNA of the CDR3 is TGTGCCAGCAGCCAAACAGGGAACACTGAAGCTTTCTTT. Translating gives CASSQTGNTEAFF. The rearrangement links TRBV12-3 or TRBV12-4 to TRBJ1-1; possible D gene TRBD1, 5 bases. This CDR3 has 13 amino acids. Trimming cost V 6 bases and J 1 base, with 9 bases left between them.

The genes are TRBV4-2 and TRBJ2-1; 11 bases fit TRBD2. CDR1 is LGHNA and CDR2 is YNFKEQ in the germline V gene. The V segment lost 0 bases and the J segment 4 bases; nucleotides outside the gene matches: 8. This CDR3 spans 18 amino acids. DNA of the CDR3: TGTGCCAGCAGCCAAGATAAGGGTAGCGGGGGGGCGTACAATGAGCAGTTCTTC. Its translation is CASSQDKGSGGAYNEQFF.

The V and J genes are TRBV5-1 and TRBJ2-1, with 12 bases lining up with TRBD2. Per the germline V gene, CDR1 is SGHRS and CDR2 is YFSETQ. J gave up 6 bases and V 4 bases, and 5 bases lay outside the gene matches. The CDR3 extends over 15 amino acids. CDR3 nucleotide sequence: TGCGCCAGCAGCCTAGCGGGGGGGCTGGGCAATGAGCAGTTCTTC. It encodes CASSLAGGLGNEQFF.

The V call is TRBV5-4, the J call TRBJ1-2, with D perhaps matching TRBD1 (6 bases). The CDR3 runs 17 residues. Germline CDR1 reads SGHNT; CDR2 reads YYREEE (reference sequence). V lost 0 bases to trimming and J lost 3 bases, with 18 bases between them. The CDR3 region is CASSLGGRGGDDYGYTF. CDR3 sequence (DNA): TGTGCCAGCAGCTTGGGTGGCAGGGGAGGGGATGACTATGGCTACACCTTC.

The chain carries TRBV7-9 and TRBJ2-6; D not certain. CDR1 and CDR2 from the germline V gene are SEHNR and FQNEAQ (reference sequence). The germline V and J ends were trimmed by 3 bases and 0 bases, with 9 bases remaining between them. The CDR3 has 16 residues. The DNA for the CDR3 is TGTGCCAGCAGCTTTACAGCATTCTCTGGGGCCAACGTCCTGACTTTC. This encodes CASSFTAFSGANVLTF.

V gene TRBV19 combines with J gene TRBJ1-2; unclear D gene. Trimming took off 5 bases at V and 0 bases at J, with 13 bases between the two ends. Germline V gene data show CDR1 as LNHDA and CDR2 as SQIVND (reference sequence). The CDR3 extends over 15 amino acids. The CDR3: CASSATTRPNYGYTF. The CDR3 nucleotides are TGTGCCAGTAGTGCAACGACAAGACCTAACTATGGCTACACCTTC.

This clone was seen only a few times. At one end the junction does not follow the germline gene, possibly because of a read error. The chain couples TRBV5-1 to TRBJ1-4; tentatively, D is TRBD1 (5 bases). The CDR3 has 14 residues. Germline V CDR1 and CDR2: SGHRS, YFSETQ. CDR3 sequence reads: CASRLDMFNEKLFF. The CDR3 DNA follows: TGCGCCAGCAGATTGGACATGTTTAATGAAAAACTGTTTTTT.

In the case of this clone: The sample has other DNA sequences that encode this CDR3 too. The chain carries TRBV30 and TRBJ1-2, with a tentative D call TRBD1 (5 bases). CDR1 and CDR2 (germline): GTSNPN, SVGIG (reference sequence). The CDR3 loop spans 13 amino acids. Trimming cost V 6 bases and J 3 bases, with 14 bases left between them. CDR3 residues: CACSGSWDYGYTF. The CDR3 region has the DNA TGTGCCTGTTCAGGGTCTTGGGACTATGGCTACACCTTC. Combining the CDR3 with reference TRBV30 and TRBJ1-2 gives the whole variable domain SQTIHQWPATLVQPVGSPLSLECTVEGTSNPNLYWYRQAAGRGLQLLFYSVGIGQISSEVPQNLSASRPQDRQFILSSKKLLLSDSGFYLCACSGSWDYGYTFGSGTRLTVV.

CDR3 protein: CASSFGGSASYNEQFF. CDR3 sequence (DNA): TGTGCCAGCAGCTTCGGCGGGAGTGCATCCTACAATGAGCAGTTCTTC. This sequence joins TRBV5-6 and TRBJ2-1; 7 positions match TRBD2. CDR1 and CDR2 from the germline V gene are SGHDT and YYEEEE. Losses at the gene ends were 2 bases for V and 1 base for J; bases not matched to a gene: 6. This CDR3 is 16 amino acids long.

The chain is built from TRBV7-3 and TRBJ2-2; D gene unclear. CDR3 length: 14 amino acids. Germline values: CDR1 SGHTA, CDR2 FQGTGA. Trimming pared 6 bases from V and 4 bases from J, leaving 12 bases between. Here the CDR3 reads CASRETTSTGELFF. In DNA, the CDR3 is TGTGCCAGCAGAGAGACGACATCCACCGGGGAGCTGTTTTTT. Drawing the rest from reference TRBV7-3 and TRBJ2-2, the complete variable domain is GAGVSQTPSNKVTEKGKYVELRCDPISGHTALYWYRQSLGQGPEFLIYFQGTGAADDSGLPNDRFFAVRPEGSVSTLKIQRTERGDSAVYLCASRETTSTGELFFGEGSRLTVL.

The CDR3 loop is CAWRLGAVETQYF. The CDR3 DNA reads as TGTGCCTGGAGGCTAGGGGCTGTGGAGACCCAGTACTTC. The rearrangement uses TRBV30 and TRBJ2-5, with a possible D match to TRBD1 (5 bases). The CDR3 runs 13 residues. Trimming took off 3 bases at V and 5 bases at J, with 13 bases between the two ends. The germline V gene encodes CDR1 GTSNPN and CDR2 SVGIG (reference sequence).

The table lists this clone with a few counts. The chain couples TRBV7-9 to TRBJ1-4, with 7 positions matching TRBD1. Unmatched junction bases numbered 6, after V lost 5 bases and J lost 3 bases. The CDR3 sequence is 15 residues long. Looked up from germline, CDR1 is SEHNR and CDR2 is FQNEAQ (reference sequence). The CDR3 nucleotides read TGTGCCAGCAGCCACAGGACAGGCTCTAATGAAAAACTGTTTTTT. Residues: CASSHRTGSNEKLFF.

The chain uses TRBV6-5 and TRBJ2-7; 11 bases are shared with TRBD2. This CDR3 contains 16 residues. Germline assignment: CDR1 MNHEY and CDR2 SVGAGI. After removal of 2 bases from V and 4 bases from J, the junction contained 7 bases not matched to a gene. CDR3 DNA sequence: TGTGCCAGCAGTTACAACGAACTAGCGGGAGTTTACGAGCAGTACTTC. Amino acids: CASSYNELAGVYEQYF.

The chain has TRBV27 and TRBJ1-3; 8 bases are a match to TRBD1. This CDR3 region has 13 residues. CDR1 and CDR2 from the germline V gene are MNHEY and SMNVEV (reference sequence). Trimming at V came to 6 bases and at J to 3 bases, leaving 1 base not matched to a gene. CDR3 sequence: CASRGQVGNTIYF. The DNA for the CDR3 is TGTGCCAGCAGGGGACAGGTTGGAAACACCATATATTTT.

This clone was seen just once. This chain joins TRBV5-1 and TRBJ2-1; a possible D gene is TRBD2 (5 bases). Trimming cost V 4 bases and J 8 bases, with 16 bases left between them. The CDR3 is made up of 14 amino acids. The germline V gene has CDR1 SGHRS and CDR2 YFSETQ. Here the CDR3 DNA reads TGCGCCAGCAGCCTGACGGTCTTGAGGGATGAGCAGTTCTTC. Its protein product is CASSLTVLRDEQFF.

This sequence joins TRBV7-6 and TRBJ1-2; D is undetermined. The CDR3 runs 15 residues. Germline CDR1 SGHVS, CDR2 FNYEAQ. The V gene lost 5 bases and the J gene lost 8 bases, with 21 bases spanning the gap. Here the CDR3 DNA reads TGTGCCAGCAGCCCCGGCTATGACGGCCTCGGGGGCTACACCTTC. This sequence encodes CASSPGYDGLGGYTF. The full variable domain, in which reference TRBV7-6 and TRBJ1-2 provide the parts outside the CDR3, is GAGVSQSPRYKVTKRGQDVALRCDPISGHVSLYWYRQALGQGPEFLTYFNYEAQQDKSGLPNDRFSAERPEGSISTLTIQRTEQRDSAMYRCASSPGYDGLGGYTFGSGTRLTVV.